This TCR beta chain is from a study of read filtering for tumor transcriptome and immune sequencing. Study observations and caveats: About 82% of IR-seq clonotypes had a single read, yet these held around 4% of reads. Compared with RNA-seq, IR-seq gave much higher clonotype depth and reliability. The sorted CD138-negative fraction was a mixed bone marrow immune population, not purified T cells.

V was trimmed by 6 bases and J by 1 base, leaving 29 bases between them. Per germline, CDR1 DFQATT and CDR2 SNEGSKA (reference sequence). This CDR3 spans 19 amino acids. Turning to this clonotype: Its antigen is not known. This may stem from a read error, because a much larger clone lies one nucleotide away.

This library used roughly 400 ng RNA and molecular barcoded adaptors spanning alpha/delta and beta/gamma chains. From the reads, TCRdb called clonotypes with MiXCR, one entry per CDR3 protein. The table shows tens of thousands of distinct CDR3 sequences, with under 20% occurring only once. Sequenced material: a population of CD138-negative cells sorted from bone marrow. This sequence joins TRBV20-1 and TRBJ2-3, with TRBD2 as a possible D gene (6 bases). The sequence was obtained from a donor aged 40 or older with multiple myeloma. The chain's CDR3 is CSASPEDPAGKKGTDTQYF. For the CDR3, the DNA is TGCAGTGCATCACCCGAGGACCCCGCGGGGAAGAAAGGCACAGATACGCAGTATTTT.